This T cell receptor (beta chain) comes out of a study of T-cell reconstitution after alpha-beta-depleted transplantation in children. TCRbeta library construction was performed incorporating unique molecular identifiers. MiXCR, applied by TCRdb to the PCR reads, yields one record per CDR3 protein. The data show around 600,000 distinct CDR3 sequences, 10% seen once. This clonotype was seen just once. This specimen was PBMCs from the stem cell graft donor, taken from the stem cell graft. The source of this sequence is a human donor who donated a stem cell graft to a child with acute myeloid leukemia.

CDR3 nucleotide sequence: TGTGCCAGCGCAAGGTCGGGAGGGAGCTCCTACGAGCAGTACTTC. It codes for CASARSGGSSYEQYF. The chain combines TRBV7-3 with TRBJ2-7; TRBD2 aligns across 8 bases. CDR1 and CDR2 (germline): SGHTA, FQGTGA. The CDR3 loop spans 15 amino acids. V shed 8 bases and J 0 bases; nucleotides not matched to a gene: 9.